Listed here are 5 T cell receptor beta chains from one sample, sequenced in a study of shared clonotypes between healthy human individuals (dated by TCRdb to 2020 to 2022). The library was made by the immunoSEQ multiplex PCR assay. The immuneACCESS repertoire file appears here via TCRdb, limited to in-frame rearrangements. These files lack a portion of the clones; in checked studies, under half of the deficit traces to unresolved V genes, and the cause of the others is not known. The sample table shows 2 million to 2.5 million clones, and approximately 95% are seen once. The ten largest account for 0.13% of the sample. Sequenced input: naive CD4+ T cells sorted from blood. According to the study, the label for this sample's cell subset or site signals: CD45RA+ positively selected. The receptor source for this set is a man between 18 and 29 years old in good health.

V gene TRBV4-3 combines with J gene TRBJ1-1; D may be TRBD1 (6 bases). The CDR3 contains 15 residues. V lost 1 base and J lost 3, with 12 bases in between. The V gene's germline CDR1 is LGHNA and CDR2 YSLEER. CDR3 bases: TGCGCCAGCAGCCAAGGTTACGACAGGTACACTGAAGCTTTCTTT. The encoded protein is CASSQGYDRYTEAFF.

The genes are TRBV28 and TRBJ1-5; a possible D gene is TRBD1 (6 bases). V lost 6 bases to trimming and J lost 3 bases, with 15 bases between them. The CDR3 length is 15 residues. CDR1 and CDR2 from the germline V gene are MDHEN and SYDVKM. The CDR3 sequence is CASSPTRTDNQPQHF. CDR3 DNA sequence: TGTGCCAGCAGCCCAACCCGGACAGACAATCAGCCCCAGCATTTT. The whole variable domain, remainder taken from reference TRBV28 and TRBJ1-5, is DVKVTQSSRYLVKRTGEKVFLECVQDMDHENMFWYRQDPGLGLRLIYFSYDVKMKEKGDIPEGYSVSREKKERFSLILESASTNQTSMYLCASSPTRTDNQPQHFGDGTRLSIL.

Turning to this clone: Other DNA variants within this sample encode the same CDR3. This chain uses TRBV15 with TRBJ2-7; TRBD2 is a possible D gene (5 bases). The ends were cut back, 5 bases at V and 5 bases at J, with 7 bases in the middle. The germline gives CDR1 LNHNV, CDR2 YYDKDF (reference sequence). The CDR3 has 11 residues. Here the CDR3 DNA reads TGTGCCACCAGCCGGGAAGACGAGCAGTACTTC. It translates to CATSREDEQYF.

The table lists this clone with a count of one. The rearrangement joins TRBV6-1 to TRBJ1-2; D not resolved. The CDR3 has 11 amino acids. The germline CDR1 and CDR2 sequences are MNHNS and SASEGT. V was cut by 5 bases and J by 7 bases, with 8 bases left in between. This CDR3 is CASSWTAGYTF. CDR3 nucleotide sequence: TGTGCCAGCAGTTGGACGGCTGGCTACACCTTC.

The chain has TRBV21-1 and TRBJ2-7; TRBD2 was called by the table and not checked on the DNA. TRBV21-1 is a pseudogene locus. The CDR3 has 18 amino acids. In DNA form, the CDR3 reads TGTGCCAGCAGCAAATTTTTAGGACCCGGAGGACTAGCGGGCGAGCAGTACTTC. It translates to CASSKFLGPGGLAGEQYF.